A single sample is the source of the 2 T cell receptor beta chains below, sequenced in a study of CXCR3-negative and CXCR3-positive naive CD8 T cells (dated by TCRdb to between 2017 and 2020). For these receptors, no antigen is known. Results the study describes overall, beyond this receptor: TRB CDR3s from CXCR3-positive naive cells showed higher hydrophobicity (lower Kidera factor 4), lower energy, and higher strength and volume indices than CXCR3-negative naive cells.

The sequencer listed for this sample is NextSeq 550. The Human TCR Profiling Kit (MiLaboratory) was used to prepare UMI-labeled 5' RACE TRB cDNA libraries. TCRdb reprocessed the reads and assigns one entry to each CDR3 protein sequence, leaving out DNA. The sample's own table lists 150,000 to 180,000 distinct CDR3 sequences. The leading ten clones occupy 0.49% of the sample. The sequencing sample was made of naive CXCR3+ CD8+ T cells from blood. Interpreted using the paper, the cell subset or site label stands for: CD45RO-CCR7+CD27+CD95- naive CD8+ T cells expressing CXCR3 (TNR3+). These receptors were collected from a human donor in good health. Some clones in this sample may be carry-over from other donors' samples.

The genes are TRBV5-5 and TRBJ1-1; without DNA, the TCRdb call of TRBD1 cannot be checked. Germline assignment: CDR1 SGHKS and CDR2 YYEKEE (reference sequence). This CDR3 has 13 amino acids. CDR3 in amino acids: CASSLWGQREAFF.

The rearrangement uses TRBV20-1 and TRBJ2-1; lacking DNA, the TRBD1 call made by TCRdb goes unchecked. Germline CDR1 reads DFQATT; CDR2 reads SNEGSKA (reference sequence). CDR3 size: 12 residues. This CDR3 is CSNGASYNEQFF.